This TCR beta chain was sequenced during a study of OX40 agonist ivuxolimab in advanced cancers. In the study overall: Treatment of patients was with ivuxolimab, an agonistic anti-OX40 (CD134) antibody. Participants, 65% to 85% male, averaged around 60 years of age, ranging from roughly 20 to 80.

Trimming at V came to 5 bases and at J to 7 bases, leaving 6 bases not matched to a gene. This CDR3 spans 14 amino acids. Germline V gene lookup returns CDR1 SGHTA and CDR2 FQGNSA. Study observations and caveats: Relative to CD4+ cells, CD8+ T cells on average had more expanded clones.

With regard to this clone: Its antigen is not identified.

Patients had blood sampled at baseline and again on cycle 4 day 1 and cycle 7 day 1. The assay was immunoSEQ multiplex PCR, and TCRdb's table has in-frame clones only and misses some. The table includes about 25,000 clones, around 75% detected once. The TCR comes from an adult with an advanced solid tumor such as melanoma, head and neck, liver or kidney cancer. The J gene is TRBJ2-7, the V gene TRBV7-2, with 12 bases fitting TRBD1. Sequencing used CD4+ or CD8+ T cells sorted from blood, obtained in a trial of the OX40 agonist ivuxolimab. The CDR3 sequence is CASSVGTGGYEQYF. CDR3 DNA: TGTGCCAGCAGCGTAGGGACAGGGGGCTATGAGCAGTACTTC.